Following are 24 T cell receptor beta chains from one sample sequenced in a study of blood T cell repertoires in COVID-19. Profiled with immunoSEQ multiplex PCR; TCRdb holds only in-frame clones, not every one. The data show around 100,000 clones, with about 91% seen just once and around 5.8% held by the top ten. The material sequenced was peripheral blood. The receptors stem from a human donor in a cohort sampled during active COVID-19.

The genes are TRBV28 and TRBJ2-7; TRBD2 agrees at 7 bases. The CDR3 has 15 amino acids. The V gene's germline CDR1 is MDHEN and CDR2 SYDVKM. J gave up 2 bases and V 4 bases, and 8 bases lay outside the gene matches. The CDR3 protein is CASSSIGTTTYEQYF. CDR3 DNA: TGTGCCAGCAGTTCTATTGGGACTACCACCTACGAGCAGTACTTC.

This clone was picked up a small number of times. The chain has TRBV9 and TRBJ2-5; 8 nucleotides align to TRBD1. The CDR3 extends over 14 amino acids. V gave up 0 bases and J gave up 5 bases; unmatched junction bases: 3. Germline V gene lookup returns CDR1 SGDLS and CDR2 YYNGEE. Here the CDR3 reads CASSVAGGGETQYF. The CDR3 nucleotides read TGTGCCAGCAGCGTAGCAGGGGGCGGGGAGACCCAGTACTTC.

The sample holds one count of this clone. This chain uses TRBV27 with TRBJ1-5; D unclear. V shed 8 bases and J shed 2 bases, with 7 bases lying between them. This CDR3 region has 12 residues. Germline values: CDR1 MNHEY, CDR2 SMNVEV (reference sequence). CDR3 residues: CASAQRNQPQHF. Here the CDR3 DNA reads TGTGCCAGCGCACAGCGCAATCAGCCCCAGCATTTT.

This chain connects TRBV6-6 to TRBJ2-1; 7 bases map to TRBD2. CDR1 is MNHNY, CDR2 SVGAGI, per germline (reference sequence). Trimming removed 6 bases from V and 4 bases from J; junction bases left unmatched: 3. The CDR3 spans 13 residues. CDR3 residues: CASRSGGYNEQFF. In DNA, the CDR3 is TGTGCCAGCAGATCGGGAGGATACAATGAGCAGTTCTTC.

This clone came up once. The CDR3 reads CASSYSKGQLEAFF. As DNA, the CDR3 is TGTGCCAGCAGTTACTCGAAGGGGCAATTAGAAGCTTTCTTT. The genes are TRBV6-2 or TRBV6-3 and TRBJ1-1, with D possibly TRBD1 on 5 matching bases. The V end lost 0 bases, the J end lost 8 bases, and 13 bases lay between the germline ends. The CDR3 runs to 14 residues. The germline V gene has CDR1 MNHEY and CDR2 SVGEGT.

The genes are TRBV7-3 and TRBJ2-5; 12 nucleotides match TRBD2. The germline gives CDR1 SGHTA, CDR2 FQGTGA. The V gene end was trimmed by 4 bases and the J gene end by 5 bases; junction bases not matched to a gene: 5. The CDR3 consists of 15 residues. The CDR3 is CASSSSGGAFETQYF. DNA for the CDR3: TGTGCCAGCAGCTCTAGCGGGGGGGCCTTCGAGACCCAGTACTTC.

The chain joins TRBV7-2 to TRBJ2-7, with 9 bases fitting TRBD1. The CDR3 length is 14 residues. V was clipped by 5 bases and J by 2 bases; unmatched bases: 4. Germline V gene data show CDR1 as SGHTA and CDR2 as FQGNSA. The CDR3 nucleotides read TGTGCCAGCAGCACGGGACAGGGACCCTACGAGCAGTACTTC. Protein product: CASSTGQGPYEQYF.

The chain links TRBV7-3 to TRBJ1-3, with a weak D call TRBD1 (6 bases). The ends were cut back, 0 bases at V and 2 bases at J, with 8 bases in the middle. The germline gives CDR1 SGHTA, CDR2 FQGTGA. The CDR3 runs to 15 residues. The DNA of the CDR3 is TGTGCCAGCAGCTTAACATCAGGGGCTGGAAACACCATATATTTT. Protein sequence: CASSLTSGAGNTIYF.

The chain links TRBV11-3 to TRBJ2-2, with D maybe TRBD2 (5 bases). Trimming shortened V by 4 bases and J by 1 base, and 19 bases separated the two germline ends. The CDR3 contains 18 residues. Per the germline V gene, CDR1 is SGHNT and CDR2 is YENEEA. The CDR3 sequence is CASSSIRGLQKNTGELFF. CDR3 DNA: TGTGCCAGCAGCTCTATAAGAGGGCTGCAGAAGAACACCGGGGAGCTGTTTTTT.

This chain joins TRBV19 and TRBJ1-6; D is unclear. This CDR3 comprises 16 residues. Trimming removed 2 bases from V and 7 bases from J, with 15 bases in between. Per the germline V gene, CDR1 is LNHDA and CDR2 is SQIVND (reference sequence). CDR3 sequence reads: CASSISSGFANSPLHF. DNA for the CDR3: TGTGCCAGTAGTATATCATCGGGGTTCGCGAATTCACCCCTCCACTTT.

In its sample, this clone was seen once. The chain employs TRBV7-3 and TRBJ2-5, with TRBD2 as a possible D gene (5 bases). The germline V gene encodes CDR1 SGHTA and CDR2 FQGTGA. The CDR3 covers 13 residues. Deletions cut 5 bases from V and 10 bases from J, with 17 bases between. In DNA form, the CDR3 reads TGTGCCAGCAGCGATCCAACTAGTGAAGACCAGTACTTC. Amino acids: CASSDPTSEDQYF.

This chain's CDR3 is CASSPGRGYEYNSPLHF. CDR3 DNA sequence: TGTGCCAGCAGCCCCGGTAGGGGGTATGAGTATAATTCACCCCTCCACTTT. The chain recombines TRBV11-2 with TRBJ1-6; D perhaps matches TRBD1 (6 bases). The CDR3 is 17 amino acids. The V and J ends lost 5 bases and 4 bases respectively, with 18 bases between them. The germline gives CDR1 SGHAT, CDR2 FQNNGV. Full variable domain (rest looked up from reference TRBV11-2 and TRBJ1-6): EAGVAQSPRYKIIEKRQSVAFWCNPISGHATLYWYQQILGQGPKLLIQFQNNGVVDDSQLPKDRFSAERLKGVDSTLKIQPAKLEDSAVYLCASSPGRGYEYNSPLHFGNGTRLTVT.

The chain couples TRBV4-3 to TRBJ2-7; possible D gene TRBD2, 6 bases. Trimming shortened V by 4 bases and J by 5 bases, and 15 bases separated the two germline ends. The CDR3 covers 14 residues. Per germline, CDR1 LGHNA and CDR2 YSLEER. The CDR3 DNA follows: TGCGCCAGCAGCCCGTCGAGGGACTTCCACGAGCAGTACTTC. It codes for CASSPSRDFHEQYF.

The chain combines TRBV5-6 with TRBJ2-1, with a tentative D call TRBD2 (5 bases). V was trimmed by 2 bases and J by 5 bases, leaving 8 bases between them. CDR1 is SGHDT and CDR2 is YYEEEE in the germline V gene. This CDR3 is built from 13 residues. In DNA, the CDR3 is TGTGCCAGCAGCTTTCGTAGCGACAATGAGCAGTTCTTC. Encoded protein: CASSFRSDNEQFF. Using reference TRBV5-6 and TRBJ2-1 for the parts outside the CDR3, the full variable domain is DAGVTQSPTHLIKTRGQQVTLRCSPKSGHDTVSWYQQALGQGPQFIFQYYEEEERQRGNFPDRFSGHQFPNYSSELNVNALLLGDSALYLCASSFRSDNEQFFGPGTRLTVL.

The chain has TRBV19 and TRBJ1-5; tentatively, D is TRBD1 (5 bases). CDR1 and CDR2 (germline): LNHDA, SQIVND (reference sequence). This CDR3 contains 15 residues. Trimming pared 9 bases from V and 6 bases from J, leaving 21 bases between. The CDR3 DNA reads as TGTGCCAGCCAGCGGGGGAAAATTCTTGGTCAGCCCCAGCATTTT. As protein: CASQRGKILGQPQHF.

The chain is built from TRBV5-4 and TRBJ2-7; 7 bases line up with TRBD1. CDR3 length equals 12 residues. J was trimmed by 6 bases and V by 4 bases; bases with no gene match: 4. The germline CDR1 and CDR2 sequences are SGHNT and YYREEE (reference sequence). Here the CDR3 reads CASSIDRAEQYF. For the CDR3, the DNA is TGTGCCAGCAGCATCGACAGGGCCGAGCAGTACTTC.

V and J are TRBV10-2 and TRBJ2-7, with 13 bases fitting TRBD2. This CDR3 is built from 15 residues. Germline V gives CDR1 WSHSY, CDR2 SAAADI. After removal of 1 base from V and 5 bases from J, the junction contained 2 bases not matched to a gene. The DNA for the CDR3 is TGCGCCAGCAGTGAGTACGGGACTAGCGGGAACGAGCAGTACTTC. It encodes CASSEYGTSGNEQYF.

The CDR3 region is CSASSLLNQPQHF. The CDR3 nucleotides are TGCAGTGCTAGTTCCCTCCTCAATCAGCCCCAGCATTTT. The chain combines TRBV20-1 with TRBJ1-5; D gene unclear. There are 13 residues in the CDR3. Trimming removed 3 bases at V and 3 bases at J, with 9 bases between. Germline-derived CDR1 and CDR2 are DFQATT and SNEGSKA (reference sequence).

This clone has just a few counts. This chain links TRBV7-2 with TRBJ2-2; D gene unclear. Germline V lookup: CDR1 SGHTA, CDR2 FQGNSA. This CDR3 contains 15 residues. V dropped 3 bases and J dropped 2 bases, with 10 bases sitting between them. CDR3 DNA sequence: TGTGCCAGCAGCTTCAGGCCGCCTAACACCGGGGAGCTGTTTTTT. It yields the protein CASSFRPPNTGELFF.

The CDR3 protein is CASSLWTGVGYGYTF. The CDR3 region has the DNA TGTGCCAGCAGCTTATGGACAGGGGTCGGGTATGGCTACACCTTC. The chain joins TRBV7-9 to TRBJ1-2, with 9 bases aligning to TRBD1. V gave up 2 bases and J gave up 5 bases; unmatched junction bases: 6. Germline lookup yields CDR1 SEHNR and CDR2 FQNEAQ (reference sequence). This CDR3 region has 15 residues.

This chain links TRBV2 with TRBJ2-1, with D tentatively TRBD2 (6 bases). This CDR3 contains 16 residues. Trimming removed 3 bases from V and 5 bases from J, with 17 bases in between. The germline gives CDR1 SNHLY, CDR2 FYNNEI. The CDR3: CASSDPTGVGNNEQFF. CDR3 DNA sequence: TGTGCCAGCAGTGACCCCACGGGGGTCGGGAACAATGAGCAGTTCTTC.

CDR3 sequence: CASRDSAANEKLFF. The CDR3, as DNA: TGTGCCAGTCGGGACAGCGCGGCTAATGAAAAACTGTTTTTT. V usage is TRBV19 and J usage is TRBJ1-4; 7 bases align to TRBD1. V lost 8 bases to trimming and J lost 3 bases; unmatched junction nucleotides: 6. The V gene's germline CDR1 is LNHDA and CDR2 SQIVND (reference sequence). The CDR3 loop spans 14 amino acids.

The chain has TRBV27 and TRBJ2-3; possible D gene TRBD2, 5 bases. The CDR3 sequence is 11 residues long. The V gene's germline CDR1 is MNHEY and CDR2 SMNVEV (reference sequence). Trimming cost V 6 bases and J 11 bases, with 12 bases left between them. The CDR3: CASRDFSGQYF. CDR3 in DNA: TGTGCCAGCAGGGACTTTTCGGGGCAGTATTTT.

V and J are TRBV6-2 or TRBV6-3 and TRBJ2-7; possibly TRBD1 for D (6 bases). CDR3 size: 16 residues. Germline CDR1 MNHEY, CDR2 SVGEGT. Trimming shortened V by 4 bases and J by 0 bases, and 16 bases separated the two germline ends. The CDR3 DNA reads TGTGCCAGCAGTTCCGGGCCGACAGGCACCTCCTACGAGCAGTACTTC. It specifies CASSSGPTGTSYEQYF.